The present T cell receptor (beta chain) was sequenced within a study of T cells expressing NK-cell markers. Study at large: Seven of the eight sequenced donors were HCMV-seropositive; one was seronegative.

For TCR beta, cDNA was produced by 5'RACE template switching with UMIs. For each CDR3 protein, TCRdb gives one entry from its re-call of the 5' RACE reads, without DNA. The record lists around 14,000 distinct CDR3 sequences, of which the ten most abundant hold 59%. This CDR3 has 16 amino acids. The germline gives CDR1 DFQATT, CDR2 SNEGSKA (reference sequence). Material for sequencing was blood T cells: a sorted CD56 or NKG2C T cell subset, CD4+ or CD8+ T cells, or bulk PBMC T cells (not recorded which). The chain combines TRBV20-1 with TRBJ2-3; TCRdb proposes TRBD2, but this gene call is untestable without DNA. The TCR originated in a man aged 18-75 years in good health. This chain's CDR3 is CSASAGLATGVGTQYF.